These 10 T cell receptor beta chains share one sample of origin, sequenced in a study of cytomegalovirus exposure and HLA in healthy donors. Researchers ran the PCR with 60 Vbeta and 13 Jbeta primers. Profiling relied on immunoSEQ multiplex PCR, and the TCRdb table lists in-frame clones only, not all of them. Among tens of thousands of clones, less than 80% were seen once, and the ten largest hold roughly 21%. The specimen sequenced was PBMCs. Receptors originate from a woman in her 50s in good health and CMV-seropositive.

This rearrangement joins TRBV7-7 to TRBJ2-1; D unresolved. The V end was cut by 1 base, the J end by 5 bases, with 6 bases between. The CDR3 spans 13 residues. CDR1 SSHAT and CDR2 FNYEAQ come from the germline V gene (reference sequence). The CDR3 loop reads CASSLVADNEQFF. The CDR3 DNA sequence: TGTGCCAGCAGCTTAGTGGCCGACAATGAGCAGTTCTTC.

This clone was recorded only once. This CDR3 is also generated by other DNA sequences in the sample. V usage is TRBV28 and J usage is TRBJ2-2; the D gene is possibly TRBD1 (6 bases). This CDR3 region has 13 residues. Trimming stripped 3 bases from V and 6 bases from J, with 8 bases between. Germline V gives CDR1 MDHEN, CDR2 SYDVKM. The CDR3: CASSLGTPGELFF. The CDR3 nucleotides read TGTGCCAGCAGTTTGGGGACACCCGGGGAGCTGTTTTTT.

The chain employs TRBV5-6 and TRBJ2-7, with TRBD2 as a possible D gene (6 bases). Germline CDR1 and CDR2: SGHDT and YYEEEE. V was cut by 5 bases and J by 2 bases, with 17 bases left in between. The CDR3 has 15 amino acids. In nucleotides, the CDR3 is TGTGCCAGCAGTTTATCCGGCGGGGCAGCCTACGAGCAGTACTTC. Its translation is CASSLSGGAAYEQYF.

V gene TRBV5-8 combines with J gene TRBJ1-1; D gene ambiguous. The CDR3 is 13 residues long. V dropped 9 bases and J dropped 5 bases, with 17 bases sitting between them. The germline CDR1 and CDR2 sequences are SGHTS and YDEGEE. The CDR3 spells CATDNPTGTEAFF. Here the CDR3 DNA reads TGTGCCACCGACAATCCAACGGGAACTGAAGCTTTCTTT.

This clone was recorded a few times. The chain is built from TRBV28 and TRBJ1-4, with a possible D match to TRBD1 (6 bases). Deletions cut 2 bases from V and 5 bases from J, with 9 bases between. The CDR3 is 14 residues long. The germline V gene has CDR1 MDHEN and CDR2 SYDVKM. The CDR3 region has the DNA TGTGCCAGCAGTTTAGGACAGATGAATGAAAAACTGTTTTTT. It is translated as CASSLGQMNEKLFF.

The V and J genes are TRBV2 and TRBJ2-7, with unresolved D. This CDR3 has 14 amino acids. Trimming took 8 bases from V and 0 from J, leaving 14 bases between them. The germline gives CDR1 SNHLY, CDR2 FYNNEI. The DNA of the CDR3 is TGTGCCAGCGATCGCAGCGAGAACTCCTACGAGCAGTACTTC. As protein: CASDRSENSYEQYF.

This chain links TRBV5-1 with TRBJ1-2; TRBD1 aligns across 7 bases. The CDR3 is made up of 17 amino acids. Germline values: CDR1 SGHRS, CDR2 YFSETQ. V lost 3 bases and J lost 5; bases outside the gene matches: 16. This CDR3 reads CASSWLAGTATSYGYTF. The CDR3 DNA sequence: TGCGCCAGCAGCTGGCTGGCGGGGACAGCCACAAGTTATGGCTACACCTTC.

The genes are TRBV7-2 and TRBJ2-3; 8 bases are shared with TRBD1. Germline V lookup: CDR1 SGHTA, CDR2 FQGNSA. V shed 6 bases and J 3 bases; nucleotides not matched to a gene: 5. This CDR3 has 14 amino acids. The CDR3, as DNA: TGTGCCAGCAGTGGACAGGGATTGACAGATACGCAGTATTTT. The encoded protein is CASSGQGLTDTQYF.

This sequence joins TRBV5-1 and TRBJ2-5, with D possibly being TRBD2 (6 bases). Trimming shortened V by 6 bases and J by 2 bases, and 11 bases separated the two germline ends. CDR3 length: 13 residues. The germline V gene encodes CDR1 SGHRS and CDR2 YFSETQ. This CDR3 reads CASTRGYQETQYF. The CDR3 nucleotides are TGCGCCAGCACCCGGGGGTATCAAGAGACCCAGTACTTC.

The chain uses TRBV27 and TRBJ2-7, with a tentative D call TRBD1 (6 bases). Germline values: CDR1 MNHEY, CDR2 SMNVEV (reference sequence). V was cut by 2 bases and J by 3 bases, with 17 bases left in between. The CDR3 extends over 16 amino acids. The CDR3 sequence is CASSLIGQGSGYEQYF. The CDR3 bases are TGTGCCAGCAGTTTAATTGGTCAGGGGAGCGGCTACGAGCAGTACTTC.